Listed here are 13 T cell receptor beta chains from one sample, sequenced in a study of T-cell reconstitution after alpha-beta-depleted transplantation in children. Preparation of the TCRbeta library involved a method that used unique molecular identifiers. TCRdb reanalysed the PCR reads using MiXCR and keeps one entry per CDR3 protein. The sample has 500,000 to 650,000 distinct CDR3 sequences, 9.5% to 12% seen once. The sequenced sample was PBMCs, mostly from graft donor cells, obtained 180 days after TCRalphabeta/CD19-depleted stem cell transplant. Receptor source: a female patient between 2 and 15 years old who had a stem cell transplant for aplastic anemia, so the T cells may come from the graft donor.

The chain is built from TRBV29-1 and TRBJ2-2; a weak D match, TRBD2 (6 bases). This CDR3 is built from 12 residues. Deletions cut 3 bases from V and 5 bases from J, with 7 bases between. Germline V gives CDR1 SQVTM, CDR2 ANQGSEA. The CDR3 DNA reads TGCAGCGTTGAGGGAGGAACCGGGGAGCTGTTTTTT. Protein: CSVEGGTGELFF.

The chain's CDR3 is CASSLFPLGDPSTDTQYF. In DNA form, the CDR3 reads TGTGCCAGCAGCTTATTCCCTTTGGGAGACCCTAGCACAGATACGCAGTATTTT. The chain is built from TRBV7-8 and TRBJ2-3, with a possible D match to TRBD2 (5 bases). The CDR3 runs to 18 residues. Germline lookup yields CDR1 SGHVS and CDR2 FQNEAQ. V was trimmed by 2 bases and J by 0 bases, leaving 18 bases between them. The complete variable domain, with remaining parts taken from reference TRBV7-8 and TRBJ2-3, reads GAGVSQSPRYKVAKRGQDVALRCDPISGHVSLFWYQQALGQGPEFLTYFQNEAQLDKSGLPSDRFFAERPEGSVSTLKIQRTQQEDSAVYLCASSLFPLGDPSTDTQYFGPGTRLTVL.

This clonotype was seen ten or more times. V is TRBV12-3 or TRBV12-4 and J is TRBJ1-4; the D is unclear. V lost 4 bases and J 0 bases, leaving 12 bases between the germline ends. The CDR3 has 16 residues. The CDR3 DNA follows: TGTGCCAGCAGTTCAGGCCGAGTTGCAACTAATGAAAAACTGTTTTTT. It translates to CASSSGRVATNEKLFF.

The gene calls are TRBV10-3 and TRBJ2-7; TRBD2 aligns across 7 bases. The CDR3 consists of 15 residues. Germline V gives CDR1 ENHRY, CDR2 SYGVKD. V dropped 0 bases and J dropped 5; count of bases not matched to a gene: 7. CDR3 bases: TGTGCCATCAGTGAGTCGGCATGGGGGGGGAACGAGCAGTACGTC. Residues: CAISESAWGGNEQYV.

This clonotype was seen many times. The chain couples TRBV10-3 to TRBJ2-7; possible D gene TRBD1, 6 bases. V lost 0 bases and J lost 2, with 11 bases in between. CDR1 is ENHRY and CDR2 is SYGVKD in the germline V gene. This CDR3 contains 15 residues. CDR3 region: CAISESGGPTYEQYV. CDR3 DNA sequence: TGTGCCATCAGTGAGTCTGGGGGCCCGACCTACGAGCAGTACGTC.

This chain joins TRBV18 and TRBJ2-5; D is ambiguous. Trimming took 3 bases from V and 5 from J, leaving 13 bases between them. Germline lookup yields CDR1 KGHSH and CDR2 LQKENI. The CDR3 covers 14 residues. CDR3 protein: CASSPPVLPETQYF. DNA for the CDR3: TGTGCCAGCTCACCCCCGGTACTCCCCGAGACCCAGTACTTC.

This clonotype was detected only a few times. This chain links TRBV28 with TRBJ2-2, with D perhaps matching TRBD1 (6 bases). The germline gives CDR1 MDHEN, CDR2 SYDVKM. The CDR3 has 16 amino acids. Trimming pared 2 bases from V and 3 bases from J, leaving 13 bases between. CDR3 loop: CASSLPYGTHTGELFF. In DNA, the CDR3 is TGTGCCAGCAGTTTACCCTACGGGACACACACCGGGGAGCTGTTTTTT.

The V gene is TRBV10-3, the J gene TRBJ2-3; possibly TRBD2 for D (6 bases). Looked up from germline, CDR1 is ENHRY and CDR2 is SYGVKD. The V end was cut by 0 bases, the J end by 3 bases, with 7 bases between. The CDR3 runs 14 residues. The chain's CDR3 is CAISESTSTDTQYF. DNA for the CDR3: TGTGCCATCAGTGAGTCGACTAGTACAGATACGCAGTATTTT.

This clonotype has more than one count but fewer than ten. The chain carries TRBV15 and TRBJ2-7; D is uncertain. V was shortened by 0 bases and J by 5 bases, with 8 bases between the two germline ends. The CDR3 has 13 residues. CDR1 and CDR2 (germline): LNHNV, YYDKDF (reference sequence). In DNA, the CDR3 is TGTGCCACCAGCAGAGATCGCGGTGACGAGCAGTACTTC. This encodes CATSRDRGDEQYF.

In this sample, this clonotype turned up a few times. This chain uses TRBV7-8 with TRBJ1-1; 8 bases fit TRBD1. The germline V gene has CDR1 SGHVS and CDR2 FQNEAQ. CDR3 size: 15 residues. With V trimmed by 1 base and J by 6 bases, 7 bases remained unmatched. The CDR3 reads CASSLERTGRPEAFF. The CDR3 DNA sequence: TGTGCCAGCAGCTTAGAACGGACAGGGCGGCCTGAAGCTTTCTTT.

The chain is built from TRBV20-1 and TRBJ2-7; D perhaps matches TRBD2 (6 bases). Germline values: CDR1 DFQATT, CDR2 SNEGSKA (reference sequence). The V and J ends lost 0 bases and 7 bases respectively, with 13 bases between them. The CDR3 contains 13 residues. The CDR3, as DNA: TGCAGTGCTAGAGATGGGACGGCGGGAGAGCAGTACTTC. Protein product: CSARDGTAGEQYF.

The chain combines TRBV10-1 with TRBJ1-6; no clear D gene. This CDR3 has 14 amino acids. V was trimmed by 0 bases and J by 7 bases, leaving 7 bases between them. The germline V gene encodes CDR1 WNHNN and CDR2 SYGVQD (reference sequence). The CDR3 nucleotides read TGCGCCAGCAGTGAGTCTCCGGGAAATTCACCCCTCCACTTT. This codes for CASSESPGNSPLHF.

This clonotype was detected only a few times. This rearrangement joins TRBV24-1 to TRBJ2-1; possibly TRBD2 for D (5 bases). CDR1 is KGHDR and CDR2 is SFDVKD in the germline V gene. This CDR3 spans 15 amino acids. V lost 3 bases and J lost 4, with 12 bases in between. DNA for the CDR3: TGTGCCACCAGTGATCCCCGTGGCGGGTACAATGAGCAGTTCTTC. Amino acids: CATSDPRGGYNEQFF.